The rows below give T cell receptor beta chains drawn from one sample of a study of shared clonotypes between healthy human individuals. TCRdb's copy holds only in-frame clones and misses some; the assay was immunoSEQ multiplex PCR. The sample contains hundreds of thousands of clones, around 95% of which appear only once. Sequencing was done on a sample of naive CD8+ T cells sorted from blood. Every receptor here comes from a woman in her twenties or thirties in good health. The CDR3 runs from the conserved cysteine through the conserved F or W.

V	J	CDR3
TRBV5-8	TRBJ1-5	CASSQDWNQPQHF
TRBV7-8	TRBJ2-7	CASSLGGGPLREQYF
TRBV7-6	TRBJ1-2	CASSLESGGFGYTF
TRBV6-5	TRBJ2-2	CASSYRVGELFF
TRBV18	TRBJ2-3	CASSPTASGSTDTQYF
TRBV6-1	TRBJ2-7	CASRGGSYEQYF
TRBV27	-	CASSPGQGAYEQYF
TRBV4-1	TRBJ1-4	CASSQDGNEKLFF
TRBV29-1	TRBJ1-2	CSADVGGPSYTF
TRBV28	TRBJ1-1	CASSLQSTEAFF
TRBV4-1	TRBJ2-7	CASSQGRALGYEQYF
TRBV27	TRBJ2-7	CASSPGTSGSNEQYF
TRBV15	TRBJ2-7	CATSPYPETGTGSDYEQYF
TRBV7-6	TRBJ2-1	CASSLAGAAYNEQFF
TRBV6-1	TRBJ2-1	CASSEVYNEQFF
TRBV27	-	CASRLNRHYEQYF
TRBV19	TRBJ2-2	CASSIGPGLADTGELFF
TRBV5-1	TRBJ2-2	CASSRADGATGELFF
TRBV6-5	TRBJ2-2	CASSYIGQGESGELFF
TRBV7-9	TRBJ2-7	CASSLAQSYEQYF
TRBV27	TRBJ2-2	CASSQIGTRGLAAAGELFF
TRBV13	TRBJ1-2	CASSLGGYGYTF
TRBV14	TRBJ2-7	CASSQDAGSAYEQYF
TRBV28	TRBJ1-2	CASSMDRGRGYTF
TRBV5-4	TRBJ1-1	CASSAGQGGTEAFF
TRBV5-1	TRBJ2-7	CASSQGTYEQYF
TRBV21-1	TRBJ2-1	CASSNWASSDYNHNEQFF
TRBV14	TRBJ2-7	CASSPLALSYEQYF
TRBV7-8	TRBJ2-1	CASSLVPRGRDNEQFF
TRBV11-2	TRBJ1-1	CASSLVKNTEAFF
TRBV28	TRBJ2-7	CASSLTGASYEQYF
TRBV4-1	TRBJ2-7	CASSQTRDRRPGEQYF
TRBV5-5	TRBJ2-3	CASSHTYPSTDTQYF
TRBV27	TRBJ2-1	CASSPTSGSRNEQFF
TRBV11-2	TRBJ2-3	CASSLEGGGTDTQYF
TRBV4-1	TRBJ2-1	CASSQDRRRERYYNEQFF
TRBV27	TRBJ1-5	CASSPSQGNSNQPQHF
TRBV4-2	TRBJ2-7	CASSQSQAEAYEQYF
TRBV14	TRBJ1-2	CASSQDYRAGAGYTF
TRBV10-3	TRBJ2-7	CAISVSQAPHHLHYEQYF
TRBV5-1	TRBJ2-1	CASSLEGTRGLGNEQFF
TRBV10-1	TRBJ2-2	CASSDSLVRNGELFF
TRBV7-8	TRBJ2-2	CASSLGKTSGLGELFF
TRBV5-5	TRBJ2-7	CASSFPGQSYEQYF
TRBV2	TRBJ2-7	CASSDPGTGVYEQYF
TRBV7-9	TRBJ1-1	CASSLVEGGTEAFF